A selection of T cell receptor beta chains follows, all from one sample in a study of metastatic and nonmetastatic thyroid tumors. Using MiXCR, TCRdb reanalyzed the PCR reads. Of fewer than 40,000 clones listed, around a quarter are singletons. Sample: blood. The receptors shown here come from a female donor with papillary thyroid cancer or a benign thyroid nodule (not recorded which). Some clones in this sample may be carry-over from other donors' samples. Each CDR3 is given with its conserved first and last residue. Fields, in order: J gene, V gene, clone size, CDR3 length, D gene, CDR3 protein, CDR3 DNA. A D gene is named only where the DNA matches it firmly. Clone size is given for some rows only: seen once, a few or many times, or a class if the clone is expanded.

J: TRBJ2-3
V: TRBV20-1
size: many
length: 13
D: -
CDR3: CSATEPFTDTQYF
DNA: TGCAGTGCTACGGAGCCCTTCACAGATACGCAGTATTTT

J: TRBJ2-6
V: TRBV9
size: -
length: 16
D: -
CDR3: CASRRGSSSGANVLTF
DNA: TGTGCCAGCAGACGGGGTTCTAGCTCTGGGGCCAACGTCCTGACTTTC

J: TRBJ2-2
V: TRBV20-1
size: -
length: 17
D: -
CDR3: CSARDFKVGGNTGELFF
DNA: TGCAGTGCTAGAGATTTCAAAGTGGGAGGGAACACCGGGGAGCTGTTTTTT

J: TRBJ2-1
V: TRBV5-1
size: -
length: 14
D: TRBD2
CDR3: CASSPMTSSNEQFF
DNA: TGCGCCAGCAGCCCGATGACTAGCAGCAATGAGCAGTTCTTC

J: TRBJ1-2
V: TRBV14
size: many
length: 12
D: -
CDR3: CASSPTGFGYTF
DNA: TGTGCCAGCAGCCCCACAGGCTTTGGCTACACCTTC

J: TRBJ2-5
V: TRBV10-2
size: many
length: 14
D: -
CDR3: CASGGVEGQETQYF
DNA: TGCGCCAGTGGAGGAGTGGAGGGTCAAGAGACCCAGTACTTC

J: TRBJ1-1
V: TRBV29-1
size: many
length: 14
D: TRBD1
CDR3: CSVSGGQGGTEAFF
DNA: TGCAGCGTCTCGGGGGGACAGGGGGGGACTGAAGCTTTCTTT

J: TRBJ1-1
V: TRBV6-1
size: -
length: 14
D: -
CDR3: CASTRTVGSTEAFF
DNA: TGTGCCAGCACCCGGACGGTGGGTAGCACTGAAGCTTTCTTT

J: TRBJ2-5
V: TRBV4-1
size: many
length: 15
D: TRBD1
CDR3: CASSQDGQGTKTQYF
DNA: TGCGCCAGCAGCCAAGACGGACAGGGGACGAAGACCCAGTACTTC

J: TRBJ2-3
V: TRBV19
size: many
length: 15
D: -
CDR3: CASSIGRRAQDTQYF
DNA: TGTGCCAGTAGTATTGGACGTAGGGCGCAGGATACGCAGTATTTT

J: TRBJ2-7
V: TRBV11-1
size: many
length: 13
D: -
CDR3: CASSLSGPYEQYF
DNA: TGTGCCAGCAGCTTATCGGGCCCCTACGAGCAGTACTTC

J: TRBJ2-1
V: TRBV7-2
size: many
length: 11
D: -
CDR3: CASSLVVGQFF
DNA: TGTGCCAGCAGCTTAGTGGTTGGGCAGTTCTTC

J: TRBJ2-1
V: TRBV28
size: few
length: 15
D: -
CDR3: CASSLSPPGSHEQFF
DNA: TGTGCCAGCAGTTTATCCCCCCCAGGATCCCATGAGCAGTTCTTC

J: TRBJ1-1
V: TRBV27
size: medium-sized
length: 15
D: -
CDR3: CASSLTGLINTEAFF
DNA: TGTGCCAGCAGCCTCACAGGCCTGATCAACACTGAAGCTTTCTTT

J: TRBJ2-3
V: TRBV3-1
size: many
length: 16
D: -
CDR3: CASSQGLRASTDTQYF
DNA: TGTGCCAGCAGCCAAGGCCTCCGGGCTAGCACAGATACGCAGTATTTT

J: TRBJ2-6
V: TRBV19
size: many
length: 14
D: -
CDR3: CASTGYSGANVLTF
DNA: TGTGCCAGTACGGGATACTCTGGGGCCAACGTCCTGACTTTC

J: TRBJ2-3
V: TRBV20-1
size: many
length: 14
D: TRBD2
CDR3: CSARDGTSLDTQYF
DNA: TGCAGTGCTAGAGATGGGACTAGTTTAGATACGCAGTATTTT

J: TRBJ1-2
V: TRBV4-3
size: few
length: 17
D: TRBD1
CDR3: CASSQCVSGGTVYGYTF
DNA: TGCGCCAGCAGCCAGTGTGTTTCGGGCGGGACAGTCTATGGCTACACCTTC

J: TRBJ1-2
V: TRBV20-1
size: many
length: 13
D: -
CDR3: CSARDPGPYGYTF
DNA: TGCAGTGCTAGAGATCCCGGACCCTATGGCTACACCTTC

J: TRBJ1-2
V: TRBV28
size: few
length: 13
D: -
CDR3: CASRYGTAYGYTF
DNA: TGTGCCAGCAGGTACGGGACCGCGTATGGCTACACCTTC

J: TRBJ1-6
V: TRBV6-1
size: medium-sized
length: 14
D: -
CDR3: CASRREETNSPLHF
DNA: TGTGCCAGCCGACGGGAGGAAACTAATTCACCCCTCCACTTT

J: TRBJ1-1
V: TRBV7-2
size: many
length: 14
D: -
CDR3: CASSLLFQNTEAFF
DNA: TGTGCCAGCAGCTTATTGTTCCAGAACACTGAAGCTTTCTTT

J: TRBJ2-3
V: TRBV2
size: many
length: 16
D: TRBD2
CDR3: CASSRTSGRGTDTQYF
DNA: TGTGCCAGCAGTCGGACTAGCGGGAGGGGCACAGATACGCAGTATTTT

J: TRBJ2-5
V: TRBV5-5
size: -
length: 18
D: TRBD1
CDR3: CASSLGKGTTGRQETQYF
DNA: TGTGCCAGCAGCTTGGGGAAGGGAACGACAGGGCGGCAAGAGACCCAGTACTTC

J: TRBJ2-1
V: TRBV9
size: -
length: 14
D: -
CDR3: CASSDRDTGIELFF
DNA: TGTGCCAGCAGCGACCGGGATACAGGCATTGAGCTGTTCTTC

J: TRBJ2-7
V: TRBV20-1
size: -
length: 15
D: TRBD2
CDR3: CSARDPRDYTYEQYF
DNA: TGCAGTGCTAGAGATCCCCGGGACTACACATACGAGCAGTACTTC

J: TRBJ1-4
V: TRBV28
size: many
length: 13
D: -
CDR3: CASSLSGDEKLFF
DNA: TGTGCCAGCAGTTTATCCGGGGATGAGAAACTGTTTTTT

J: TRBJ1-2
V: TRBV9
size: many
length: 13
D: TRBD1
CDR3: CASSVVQGAGYTF
DNA: TGTGCCAGCAGCGTAGTTCAGGGGGCGGGCTACACCTTC

J: TRBJ1-4
V: TRBV18
size: many
length: 16
D: -
CDR3: CASSPLEGATNEKLFF
DNA: TGTGCCAGCTCACCACTGGAGGGCGCAACTAATGAAAAACTGTTTTTT

J: TRBJ2-7
V: TRBV19
size: many
length: 14
D: TRBD2
CDR3: CASSRTSRSYEQYF
DNA: TGTGCCAGTAGTAGGACTAGCCGATCCTACGAGCAGTACTTC

J: TRBJ1-2
V: TRBV5-1
size: -
length: 15
D: TRBD1
CDR3: CASSLDGTGGDGYTF
DNA: TGCGCCAGCAGCTTGGATGGGACAGGGGGCGATGGCTACACCTTC

J: TRBJ2-5
V: TRBV27
size: few
length: 14
D: TRBD2
CDR3: CASSLKGLGETQYF
DNA: TGTGCCAGCAGTTTAAAGGGACTAGGAGAGACCCAGTACTTC

J: TRBJ2-5
V: TRBV19
size: many
length: 13
D: -
CDR3: CASSEDWRKTQYF
DNA: TGTGCCAGTAGTGAGGACTGGAGGAAGACCCAGTACTTC

J: TRBJ2-1
V: TRBV4-1
size: many
length: 17
D: TRBD1
CDR3: CASSQGTGKSSYNEQFF
DNA: TGCGCCAGCAGCCAGGGGACAGGGAAAAGCTCCTACAATGAGCAGTTCTTC

J: TRBJ1-2
V: TRBV5-1
size: medium-sized
length: 13
D: -
CDR3: CASSLESGYGYTF
DNA: TGCGCCAGCAGCTTGGAGTCAGGCTATGGCTACACCTTC

J: TRBJ2-3
V: TRBV11-2
size: -
length: 15
D: -
CDR3: CASGQWDHSKDTPYF
DNA: TGTGCCAGTGGACAGTGGGACCATAGCAAAGATACGCCGTATTTT

J: TRBJ1-5
V: TRBV28
size: few
length: 16
D: -
CDR3: CASSPLGRTRDKPQHF
DNA: TGTGCCAGCAGCCCGTTGGGCCGAACCAGGGATAAGCCCCAACATTTT

J: TRBJ2-1
V: TRBV27
size: many
length: 14
D: -
CDR3: CAWLKDSRNNEQFF
DNA: TGTGCCTGGCTTAAGGACTCGCGAAACAATGAGCAGTTCTTC

J: TRBJ2-7
V: TRBV30
size: many
length: 15
D: -
CDR3: CAWSDPNRLLYEQYF
DNA: TGTGCCTGGAGTGACCCTAACAGACTTCTCTACGAGCAGTACTTC

J: TRBJ1-2
V: TRBV30
size: many
length: 12
D: -
CDR3: CAWSVETGGYTF
DNA: TGTGCCTGGAGTGTAGAGACCGGCGGCTACACCTTC

J: TRBJ2-1
V: TRBV28
size: few
length: 17
D: TRBD2
CDR3: CASRGSGVKTVYNEQFF
DNA: TGTGCCAGCAGGGGTAGCGGGGTGAAAACGGTTTACAATGAGCAGTTCTTC

J: TRBJ2-7
V: TRBV20-1
size: medium-sized
length: 13
D: TRBD2
CDR3: CSASPAGADEQYF
DNA: TGCAGTGCTAGCCCGGCGGGAGCGGACGAGCAGTACTTC

J: TRBJ2-7
V: TRBV12-5
size: many
length: 14
D: TRBD1
CDR3: CASGLSGGGYEQYF
DNA: TGTGCTAGTGGTTTATCAGGGGGCGGATACGAGCAGTACTTC

J: TRBJ2-2
V: TRBV6-1
size: -
length: 14
D: -
CDR3: CAISGGGETGELFF
DNA: TGTGCCATCAGTGGTGGTGGTGAAACCGGGGAGCTGTTTTTT

J: TRBJ1-1
V: TRBV6-5
size: -
length: 13
D: -
CDR3: CASSYTGTGEAFF
DNA: TGTGCCAGCAGTTACACCGGGACCGGTGAAGCTTTCTTT

J: TRBJ1-2
V: TRBV6-1
size: many
length: 15
D: TRBD1
CDR3: CATRTGVILDYGYTF
DNA: TGTGCCACACGGACAGGGGTTATCCTTGACTATGGCTACACCTTC

J: TRBJ1-6
V: TRBV4-1
size: many
length: 18
D: TRBD1
CDR3: CASSHRDRGLSYNSPLHF
DNA: TGCGCCAGCAGCCACCGGGACAGGGGGCTCTCCTATAATTCACCCCTCCACTTT

J: TRBJ2-3
V: TRBV11-2
size: many
length: 14
D: TRBD2
CDR3: CASRLAFKTDTQYF
DNA: TGTGCCAGCAGACTAGCGTTTAAAACAGATACGCAGTATTTT

J: TRBJ1-2
V: TRBV15
size: -
length: 14
D: TRBD1
CDR3: CATSGGTGHYFYTF
DNA: TGTGCCACCAGCGGGGGGACAGGGCACTATTTCTACACCTTC

J: TRBJ2-7
V: TRBV30
size: many
length: 13
D: TRBD2
CDR3: CAWSVAGGYEQYF
DNA: TGTGCCTGGAGTGTAGCGGGAGGGTACGAGCAGTACTTC